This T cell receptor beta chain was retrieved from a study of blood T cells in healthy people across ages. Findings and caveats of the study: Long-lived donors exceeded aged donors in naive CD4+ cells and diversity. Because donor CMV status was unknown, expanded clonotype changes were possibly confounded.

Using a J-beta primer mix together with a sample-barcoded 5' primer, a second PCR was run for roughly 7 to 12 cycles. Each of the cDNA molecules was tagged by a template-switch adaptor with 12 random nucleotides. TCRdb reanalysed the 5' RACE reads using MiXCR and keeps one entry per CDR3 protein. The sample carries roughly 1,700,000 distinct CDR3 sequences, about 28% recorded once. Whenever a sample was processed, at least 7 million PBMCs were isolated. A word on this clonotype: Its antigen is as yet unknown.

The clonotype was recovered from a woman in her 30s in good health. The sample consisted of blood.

The CDR3 bases are TGTGCCAGCAGTTTATGGGAAGGGGTTGGGGAGACCCAGTACTTC. Translating it yields CASSLWEGVGETQYF. The chain uses TRBV28 and TRBJ2-5; D perhaps matches TRBD1 (5 bases). The CDR3 is 15 residues long. CDR1 MDHEN and CDR2 SYDVKM come from the germline V gene. Trimming removed 0 bases at V and 5 bases at J, with 13 bases between.